The table lists the clone carrying this T cell receptor beta chain with many counts. The data stem from a study of human T cells and chemical hapten exposure. How the authors handled the data: A per-sample median of around 100,000 TCRs was observed, with counts ranging from roughly 23,224 to 700,000. TCRdb re-derived calls from the RACE reads in MiXCR, one entry per CDR3 protein. The V and J calls and clone size come from TCRdb's table, not from the authors' own analysis. This sample yields over 30,000 distinct CDR3 sequences, of which 9.5% are seen a single time; roughly 25% belongs to the top ten. The sample's time point: patch test 3, about 24 weeks after DPC sensitization. Treatment here: therapeutic diphenylcyclopropenone sensitization with weekly scalp DPC. RNA extraction used unfractionated whole blood as the source of total RNA. Participating donors were patients with alopecia, aged 18 to 70 years, considered appropriate candidates for DPC.

Losses at the gene ends were 4 bases for V and 2 bases for J; bases not matched to a gene: 4. The CDR3 consists of 16 residues. The germline gives CDR1 SGHAT, CDR2 FQNNGV. The sequence derives from a man aged 50 to 60 with alopecia areata. Some clones in this sample may be carry-over from other donors' samples. The rearrangement joins TRBV11-2 to TRBJ2-3; TRBD2 aligns across 12 bases. Sample: whole blood, taken in connection with sensitization to the hapten diphenylcyclopropenone (DPC). CDR3 loop: CASSYRLAGVTDTQYF. CDR3 sequence (DNA): TGTGCCAGCAGCTACCGACTAGCGGGAGTCACAGATACGCAGTATTTT. Full variable domain (outside the CDR3, taken from reference TRBV11-2 and TRBJ2-3): EAGVAQSPRYKIIEKRQSVAFWCNPISGHATLYWYQQILGQGPKLLIQFQNNGVVDDSQLPKDRFSAERLKGVDSTLKIQPAKLEDSAVYLCASSYRLAGVTDTQYFGPGTRLTVL.